Shown below are 23 T cell receptor beta chains from a single sample sequenced in a study of T-cell reconstitution after alpha-beta-depleted transplantation in children (dated by TCRdb to between 2015 and 2016). Library preparation used PCR. Instrument used: Illumina HiSeq 2500. To normalize quantification of the TCRbeta repertoire, the TCR libraries were built with molecular barcoding that relied on unique molecular identifiers. TCRdb took the public reads, trimmed them with fastp at Q25, ran MiXCR for clone calling and kept in-frame beta chains. Every entry covers one CDR3 protein and lists the most common genes and DNA from its rows. The sample profile shows a few hundred thousand distinct CDR3 sequences; over 10% of them were found once. The top ten clones comprise 2.2% of the sample. Reading the label with the study, this specimen's treatment or condition is: allogeneic hematopoietic cell transplantation with graft depleted of TCRalphabeta T cells and CD19 B cells.

Sequences were derived from PBMCs, mostly from graft donor cells, sampled 360 days after TCRalphabeta/CD19-depleted stem cell transplant. These receptor sequences come from a male patient younger than 18 who had a stem cell transplant for acute myeloid leukemia, so the T cells may come from the graft donor.

This clonotype was observed many times. The gene calls are TRBV10-3 and TRBJ2-3; D is unresolved. The CDR3 is made up of 13 amino acids. V lost 4 bases to trimming and J lost 2 bases, with 7 bases between them. The germline gives CDR1 ENHRY, CDR2 SYGVKD. The CDR3 DNA follows: TGTGCCATCAGTGCTGGGCTCACAGATACGCAGTATTTT. This sequence encodes CAISAGLTDTQYF.

This clonotype was seen ten or more times. The J gene is TRBJ2-7, the V gene TRBV4-2; D possibly corresponds to TRBD2 (5 bases). Trimming removed 1 base at V and 7 bases at J, with 8 bases between. Germline V lookup: CDR1 LGHNA, CDR2 YNFKEQ. The CDR3 is 12 amino acids. In DNA, the CDR3 is TGTGCCAGCAGCCAAGTTACGGGAGAGCAGTACTTC. Its translation: CASSQVTGEQYF.

The rearrangement uses TRBV9 and TRBJ2-1; D is possibly TRBD1 (5 bases). Germline CDR1 reads SGDLS; CDR2 reads YYNGEE. This CDR3 region has 14 residues. Trimming left V 0 bases short and J 8 bases short, with 12 bases between. The CDR3 DNA follows: TGTGCCAGCAGCGTAGTGTTTAGCAGGGATGAGCAGTTCTTC. It encodes CASSVVFSRDEQFF.

The chain combines TRBV30 with TRBJ2-1, with a tentative D call TRBD2 (6 bases). This CDR3 contains 15 residues. Trimming pared 3 bases from V and 4 bases from J, leaving 16 bases between. The V gene's germline CDR1 is GTSNPN and CDR2 SVGIG (reference sequence). In DNA, the CDR3 is TGTGCCTGGAGCAGACTAGTAGGGAGTTACAATGAGCAGTTCTTC. This codes for CAWSRLVGSYNEQFF.

This clonotype came up many times. V and J are TRBV7-2 and TRBJ2-3, with D possibly matching TRBD1 (5 bases). The length of the CDR3 is 14 residues. Trimming cost V 0 bases and J 5 bases, with 9 bases left between them. Germline-derived CDR1 and CDR2 are SGHTA and FQGNSA. The CDR3 region has the DNA TGTGCCAGCAGCTTAGCAGGGGCCGGAGATACGCAGTATTTT. It specifies CASSLAGAGDTQYF.

V and J are TRBV5-1 and TRBJ2-1; the match to TRBD2 covers 13 bases. V shed 3 bases, J shed 8 bases, and the junction held 11 bases outside the gene matches. Germline V lookup: CDR1 SGHRS, CDR2 YFSETQ. The CDR3 is made up of 17 amino acids. For the CDR3, the DNA is TGCGCCAGCAGCTCCGTCCCGGGACTAGCGGGGCATTATGAGCAGTTCTTC. Protein product: CASSSVPGLAGHYEQFF.

The rearrangement uses TRBV20-1 and TRBJ2-5; 12 nucleotides match TRBD2. Germline V gene data show CDR1 as DFQATT and CDR2 as SNEGSKA (reference sequence). Trimming removed 1 base from V and 9 bases from J; junction bases left unmatched: 3. The CDR3 sequence is 13 residues long. Written as DNA, the CDR3 is TGCAGTGCTAGAGGACTAGCGGGAGTATCCCAGTACTTC. As protein: CSARGLAGVSQYF.

V gene TRBV5-6 combines with J gene TRBJ2-2; TRBD1 matches at 8 bases. Germline V CDR1 and CDR2: SGHDT, YYEEEE. V lost 4 bases to trimming and J lost 6 bases; unmatched junction nucleotides: 11. The CDR3 runs 16 residues. The CDR3 DNA reads TGTGCCAGCAGCCTGGACCTTTGGACAGGGCCCGGGGAGCTGTTTTTT. It codes for CASSLDLWTGPGELFF.

The V call is TRBV20-1, the J call TRBJ2-1, with D uncertain. V shed 7 bases and J shed 2 bases, with 9 bases lying between them. CDR1 and CDR2 from the germline V gene are DFQATT and SNEGSKA (reference sequence). This CDR3 has 12 amino acids. CDR3 nucleotides: TGCAGTGAGGACGGCGCCTACAATGAGCAGTTCTTC. It yields the protein CSEDGAYNEQFF.

The gene calls are TRBV3-1 and TRBJ1-2, with a tentative D call TRBD1 (5 bases). Trimming stripped 4 bases from V and 1 base from J, with 7 bases between. The CDR3 consists of 13 residues. The V gene's germline CDR1 is LGHDT and CDR2 YNNKEL (reference sequence). This CDR3 is CASSLTVNYGYTF. Here the CDR3 DNA reads TGTGCCAGCAGCCTGACAGTTAACTATGGCTACACCTTC.

This clonotype has more than one count but fewer than ten. The V call is TRBV7-9, the J call TRBJ1-1, with TRBD1 as a possible D gene (6 bases). CDR1 is SEHNR, CDR2 FQNEAQ, per germline (reference sequence). The V end was cut by 6 bases, the J end by 6 bases, with 14 bases between. The CDR3 sequence is 13 residues long. CDR3 sequence (DNA): TGTGCCAGCAGTTACAGGGTTTACGCTGAAGCTTTCTTT. Its protein is CASSYRVYAEAFF. The whole variable domain, filled in from reference TRBV7-9 and TRBJ1-1, reads DTGVSQNPRHKITKRGQNVTFRCDPISEHNRLYWYRQTLGQGPEFLTYFQNEAQLEKSRLLSDRFSAERPKGSFSTLEIQRTEQGDSAMYLCASSYRVYAEAFFGQGTRLTVV.

The genes are TRBV5-1 and TRBJ2-7; no reliable D call. The germline V gene has CDR1 SGHRS and CDR2 YFSETQ. This CDR3 has 13 residues. V lost 0 bases, J lost 7 bases, and 11 bases lay in between. CDR3 in DNA: TGCGCCAGCAGCTTGGCGACGGTCTATGAGCAGTACTTC. Protein sequence: CASSLATVYEQYF.

Ten or more counts support this clonotype. This chain uses TRBV10-3 with TRBJ1-5, with 11 bases fitting TRBD1. The CDR3 runs 16 residues. The germline CDR1 and CDR2 sequences are ENHRY and SYGVKD. The V segment lost 3 bases and the J segment 7 bases; nucleotides outside the gene matches: 8. CDR3 amino acids: CAISDYRDRGYQPQHF. CDR3 in DNA: TGTGCCATCAGTGATTACCGGGACAGGGGGTACCAGCCCCAGCATTTT.

The chain links TRBV27 to TRBJ2-5; the match to TRBD2 covers 13 bases. Germline-derived CDR1 and CDR2 are MNHEY and SMNVEV (reference sequence). This CDR3 is built from 17 residues. The V gene end was trimmed by 5 bases and the J gene end by 1 base; junction bases not matched to a gene: 7. In DNA form, the CDR3 reads TGTGCCAGCAGTCCCCTGGGACTAGCGGGGTTCCAAGAGACCCAGTACTTC. Translation gives CASSPLGLAGFQETQYF.

The table lists this clonotype with a few counts. The chain is built from TRBV7-3 and TRBJ2-4, with 11 bases identical to TRBD2. The length of the CDR3 is 17 residues. CDR1 and CDR2 from the germline V gene are SGHTA and FQGTGA. The V segment lost 5 bases and the J segment 3 bases; nucleotides outside the gene matches: 9. The CDR3 bases are TGTGCCAGCAGCCACACTAGCGGGAGAGGAGGCAAAAACATTCAGTACTTC. Translating gives CASSHTSGRGGKNIQYF.

The CDR3 nucleotides read TGCGCCAGCTATATGGGCGGGCGGGAGGCCCCTGAGCAGTTCTTC. Its protein is CASYMGGREAPEQFF. The V gene is TRBV10-2, the J gene TRBJ2-1, with TRBD2 matching 8 bases. The CDR3 has 15 amino acids. CDR1 and CDR2 (germline): WSHSY, SAAADI. V shed 8 bases and J 9 bases; nucleotides not matched to a gene: 15.

There are a few counts of this clonotype. J is TRBJ1-2 and V is TRBV10-3, with 7 bases lining up with TRBD1. Germline CDR1 and CDR2: ENHRY and SYGVKD. There are 12 residues in the CDR3. V lost 0 bases, J lost 10 bases, and 2 bases stayed unmatched. CDR3 sequence reads: CAISESDRIYTF. DNA of the CDR3: TGTGCCATCAGTGAGTCGGACAGGATCTACACCTTC.

This clonotype appeared once. This sequence joins TRBV6-2 or TRBV6-3 and TRBJ2-2; the D is unclear. V gave up 6 bases and J gave up 6 bases, with 14 bases separating them. This CDR3 is 14 amino acids long. Germline CDR1 MNHEY, CDR2 SVGEGT. The CDR3 spells CASSPRVQSGELFF. The CDR3 nucleotides are TGTGCCAGCAGCCCCCGGGTTCAATCCGGGGAGCTGTTTTTT.

The chain has TRBV20-1 and TRBJ2-7, with 7 bases identical to TRBD1. The V segment lost 5 bases and the J segment 2 bases; nucleotides outside the gene matches: 6. The germline gives CDR1 DFQATT, CDR2 SNEGSKA (reference sequence). This CDR3 has 13 residues. For the CDR3, the DNA is TGCAGTGCTGGTCGACAGGGACCCTACGAGCAGTACTTC. It encodes CSAGRQGPYEQYF.

This clonotype appeared a few times. The V and J genes are TRBV14 and TRBJ1-2; weak D call: TRBD1 (5 bases). Germline CDR1 reads SGHDN; CDR2 reads FVKESK. The CDR3 extends over 14 amino acids. Trimming left V 1 base short and J 4 bases short, with 10 bases between. The CDR3 sequence: CASSQGSGTYGYTF. DNA of the CDR3: TGTGCCAGCAGCCAAGGCTCAGGGACCTATGGCTACACCTTC.

The chain carries TRBV6-1 and TRBJ2-3; 7 bases align to TRBD1. V shed 7 bases, J shed 2 bases, and the junction held 6 bases outside the gene matches. Germline V lookup: CDR1 MNHNS, CDR2 SASEGT. CDR3 size: 14 residues. Here the CDR3 reads CASNPQGITDTQYF. The CDR3 bases are TGTGCCAGCAATCCACAGGGGATCACAGATACGCAGTATTTT.

The CDR3 spells CASRGDSPYEQYF. The CDR3 nucleotides are TGTGCCAGCAGGGGGGACAGTCCCTACGAGCAGTACTTC. V and J are TRBV6-1 and TRBJ2-7, with 7 bases fitting TRBD1. The germline CDR1 and CDR2 sequences are MNHNS and SASEGT. After removal of 6 bases from V and 2 bases from J, the junction contained 4 bases not matched to a gene. There are 13 residues in the CDR3.

The chain links TRBV6-2 or TRBV6-3 to TRBJ2-7; no clear D. The CDR3 runs to 14 residues. CDR1 and CDR2 from the germline V gene are MNHEY and SVGEGT. Trimming pared 6 bases from V and 2 bases from J, leaving 14 bases between. CDR3 sequence (DNA): TGTGCCAGCAGGGCGGACCAAATTCCCTACGAGCAGTACTTC. The encoded protein is CASRADQIPYEQYF.